These 30 T cell receptor beta chains came from one sample sequenced in a study of shared clonotypes between healthy human individuals. Sequencing used immunoSEQ multiplex PCR; TCRdb keeps in-frame clones, though not all of them. The sample shows 2.3 million or so clones, approximately 95% of them seen only once. Sequenced material: naive CD4+ T cells from PBMCs. Indicated subset: CD45RA+ positively selected. The receptor source for this set is a man aged 18 to 29 in good health. Some clones in this sample may be carry-over from other donors' samples.

J is TRBJ2-4 and V is TRBV18; 10 nucleotides line up with TRBD1. The CDR3 spans 17 residues. Germline V gives CDR1 KGHSH, CDR2 LQKENI. Germline trimming cut 2 bases from V and 0 bases from J; bases unmatched to any gene: 4. The CDR3 DNA follows: TGTGCCAGCTCACCAACGGGACAGGGGATAGCCAAAAACATTCAGTACTTC. It codes for CASSPTGQGIAKNIQYF.

The V gene is TRBV21-1, the J gene TRBJ1-1; the table's D call, TRBD1, has no DNA check behind it. TRBV21-1 is a pseudogene segment. This CDR3 region has 14 residues. The CDR3 reads CASSKDRGRVEAFF. In nucleotides, the CDR3 is TGTGCCAGCAGCAAAGACAGGGGTAGGGTGGAAGCTTTCTTT.

The rearrangement links TRBV11-2 to TRBJ2-2, with D unresolved. Trimming removed 10 bases at V and 2 bases at J, with 17 bases between. Germline V gene sequence: CDR1 SGHAT, CDR2 FQNNGV. There are 15 residues in the CDR3. CDR3 protein: CATRQNRPNTGELFF. DNA of the CDR3: TGTGCCACCCGCCAGAACAGACCCAACACCGGGGAGCTGTTTTTT.

Regarding this clone: Given a much more abundant clone one base away, this may be a read error. The identical CDR3 is also encoded by other nucleotide sequences in the sample. The chain has TRBV11-2 and TRBJ2-5; D is unclear. Germline V gene sequence: CDR1 SGHAT, CDR2 FQNNGV. V was cut by 4 bases and J by 2 bases, with 2 bases left in between. The CDR3 covers 11 residues. The CDR3 nucleotides read TGTGCCAGCAGCTCGCAAGAGACCCAGTACTTC. Protein product: CASSSQETQYF.

The CDR3: CASSLTRGATQYF. CDR3 in DNA: TGTGCCAGCAGCTTAACGCGGGGTGCGACCCAGTACTTC. This chain links TRBV7-7 with TRBJ2-5, with a tentative D call TRBD2 (6 bases). CDR1 is SSHAT, CDR2 FNYEAQ, per germline (reference sequence). V was pared by 2 bases and J by 7 bases, with 11 bases between. This CDR3 contains 13 residues.

The chain is built from TRBV5-6 and TRBJ2-3, with 9 bases identical to TRBD2. Trimming removed 3 bases from V and 2 bases from J; junction bases left unmatched: 7. Per the germline V gene, CDR1 is SGHDT and CDR2 is YYEEEE. The CDR3 consists of 16 residues. The CDR3 DNA is TGTGCCAGCAGCTCTCCGGGACTAGCCCTCACAGATACGCAGTATTTT. Amino acids: CASSSPGLALTDTQYF.

The genes are TRBV5-1 and TRBJ2-4, with 11 positions matching TRBD2. Germline trimming cut 4 bases from V and 9 bases from J; bases unmatched to any gene: 15. Germline V gene data show CDR1 as SGHRS and CDR2 as YFSETQ. The CDR3 totals 17 residues. The DNA for the CDR3 is TGCGCCAGCAGCCCCAAGGACTTAGCGGGAGGGCCCGGCATTCAGTACTTC. This encodes CASSPKDLAGGPGIQYF.

V is TRBV9 and J is TRBJ1-2; 7 bases are a match to TRBD1. Germline V gene lookup returns CDR1 SGDLS and CDR2 YYNGEE. This CDR3 region has 16 residues. V gave up 0 bases and J gave up 7 bases; unmatched junction bases: 12. DNA of the CDR3: TGTGCCAGCAGCGTAGGGGACAGTAACGTGAGTGGTGGCTACACCTTC. Translating it yields CASSVGDSNVSGGYTF.

This chain joins TRBV28 and TRBJ2-5; D perhaps matches TRBD1 (5 bases). Trimming cost V 5 bases and J 7 bases, with 20 bases left between them. Per germline, CDR1 MDHEN and CDR2 SYDVKM. The CDR3 is 15 residues long. CDR3: CASSTTGRAVGTQYF. The CDR3 bases are TGTGCCAGCAGTACCACCGGCAGGGCGGTAGGGACCCAGTACTTC.

The J gene is TRBJ2-1, the V gene TRBV5-4; possibly TRBD2 for D (7 bases). The CDR3 spans 13 residues. V was shortened by 3 bases and J by 6 bases, with 10 bases between the two germline ends. Germline CDR1 SGHNT, CDR2 YYREEE (reference sequence). The CDR3 nucleotides read TGTGCCAGCAGCTGGAGGGGGGGCAATGAGCAGTTCTTC. Encoded protein: CASSWRGGNEQFF. The full variable domain, its missing parts supplied by reference TRBV5-4 and TRBJ2-1, is ETGVTQSPTHLIKTRGQQVTLRCSSQSGHNTVSWYQQALGQGPQFIFQYYREEENGRGNFPPRFSGLQFPNYSSELNVNALELDDSALYLCASSWRGGNEQFFGPGTRLTVL.

The chain combines TRBV10-3 with TRBJ1-5, with D possibly being TRBD1 (5 bases). The V gene lost 3 bases and the J gene lost 4 bases, with 13 bases spanning the gap. CDR1 ENHRY and CDR2 SYGVKD come from the germline V gene. The CDR3 consists of 15 residues. CDR3 DNA: TGTGCCATCAGTGATTCGGGCAGGGCTAATCAGCCCCAGCATTTT. Translating gives CAISDSGRANQPQHF.

This clone showed up just once. The same CDR3 also results from other DNA sequences found in this sample. CDR3 protein: CASGLSGETQYF. CDR3 sequence (DNA): TGTGCTAGTGGTTTATCAGGGGAGACCCAGTACTTC. This chain uses TRBV12-5 with TRBJ2-5; D is possibly TRBD1 (5 bases). The germline V and J ends were trimmed by 3 bases and 5 bases, with 7 bases remaining between them. Germline CDR1 is LGHNT and CDR2 is FRNRAP. The CDR3 loop spans 12 amino acids.

The chain has TRBV6-6 and TRBJ1-1; D gene unclear. The CDR3 totals 12 residues. The V and J ends lost 2 bases and 4 bases respectively, with 5 bases between them. The V gene's germline CDR1 is MNHNY and CDR2 SVGAGI (reference sequence). The CDR3 nucleotides are TGTGCCAGCAGTTACCGCCCCACTGAAGCTTTCTTT. This encodes CASSYRPTEAFF.

V usage is TRBV7-3 and J usage is TRBJ2-5; 7 bases fit TRBD2. J was trimmed by 4 bases and V by 2 bases; bases with no gene match: 10. The germline V gene encodes CDR1 SGHTA and CDR2 FQGTGA. The CDR3 consists of 16 residues. This CDR3 reads CASSLRASGMIETQYF. DNA for the CDR3: TGTGCCAGCAGCTTACGGGCTAGCGGTATGATAGAGACCCAGTACTTC. Drawing the rest from reference TRBV7-3 and TRBJ2-5, the complete variable domain is GAGVSQTPSNKVTEKGKYVELRCDPISGHTALYWYRQSLGQGPEFLIYFQGTGAADDSGLPNDRFFAVRPEGSVSTLKIQRTERGDSAVYLCASSLRASGMIETQYFGPGTRLLVL.

This clone has only one observation. The chain carries TRBV5-1 and TRBJ2-7, with D unresolved. CDR1 is SGHRS and CDR2 is YFSETQ in the germline V gene. The CDR3 runs to 13 residues. V gave up 0 bases and J gave up 2 bases, with 6 bases separating them. The DNA of the CDR3 is TGCGCCAGCAGCTTGGCTGAGACCTACGAGCAGTACTTC. Residues: CASSLAETYEQYF.

The CDR3 protein is CASRDKRWGADQPQHF. CDR3 bases: TGTGCCAGCAGGGACAAGAGATGGGGGGCCGATCAGCCCCAGCATTTT. The chain couples TRBV6-6 to TRBJ1-5; possibly TRBD1 for D (6 bases). The CDR3 has 16 amino acids. Germline CDR1 is MNHNY and CDR2 is SVGAGI (reference sequence). The germline V and J ends were trimmed by 6 bases and 5 bases, with 20 bases remaining between them.

Only one count was recorded for this clone. The rearrangement links TRBV11-2 to TRBJ2-3; TRBD2 matches 7 bases. The V gene's germline CDR1 is SGHAT and CDR2 FQNNGV. This CDR3 is built from 15 residues. J gave up 3 bases and V 5 bases, and 8 bases lay outside the gene matches. The CDR3 DNA reads TGTGCCAGCAGCCATGGACTAGTCCTAACAGATACGCAGTATTTT. This codes for CASSHGLVLTDTQYF.

The chain combines TRBV5-4 with TRBJ2-3, with TRBD2 matching over 7 bases. CDR1 and CDR2 (germline): SGHNT, YYREEE (reference sequence). The CDR3 is 16 amino acids. V shed 3 bases, J shed 0 bases, and the junction held 7 bases outside the gene matches. CDR3 sequence: CASSWWGGRSTDTQYF. The CDR3 coding sequence is TGTGCCAGCAGCTGGTGGGGAGGGAGGAGCACAGATACGCAGTATTTT.

V usage is TRBV6-5 and J usage is TRBJ2-7; TRBD2 might be the D (5 bases). This CDR3 is 13 amino acids long. Trimming pared 2 bases from V and 2 bases from J, leaving 7 bases between. In germline, CDR1 is MNHEY, CDR2 SVGAGI. CDR3 sequence reads: CASSYGETYEQYF. CDR3 coding DNA: TGTGCCAGCAGTTACGGGGAGACCTACGAGCAGTACTTC.

The V call is TRBV5-1, the J call TRBJ1-1, with TRBD1 as a possible D gene (5 bases). The CDR3 is made up of 12 amino acids. The germline CDR1 and CDR2 sequences are SGHRS and YFSETQ. V shed 0 bases and J shed 8 bases, with 8 bases lying between them. As DNA, the CDR3 is TGCGCCAGCAGCTTGGTCAGGGACGAAGCTTTCTTT. Its protein product is CASSLVRDEAFF.

The chain employs TRBV7-6 and TRBJ2-5; a possible D gene is TRBD1 (6 bases). Per the germline V gene, CDR1 is SGHVS and CDR2 is FNYEAQ. This CDR3 region has 15 residues. The germline V and J ends were trimmed by 5 bases and 5 bases, with 18 bases remaining between them. The CDR3 nucleotides are TGTGCCAGCAGCCCCCCTGGGGGCGGATCGGAGACCCAGTACTTC. It encodes CASSPPGGGSETQYF.

The gene calls are TRBV6-5 and TRBJ2-7; weak D call: TRBD1 (6 bases). V was cut by 6 bases and J by 2 bases, with 14 bases left in between. The V gene's germline CDR1 is MNHEY and CDR2 SVGAGI. There are 14 residues in the CDR3. The CDR3 coding sequence is TGTGCCAGCAGACCCGGGACACCTCCCTACGAGCAGTACTTC. Translating it yields CASRPGTPPYEQYF.

This clone occurred once. The V and J genes are TRBV7-9 and TRBJ1-1, with TRBD1 as a possible D gene (6 bases). The germline V and J ends were trimmed by 1 base and 2 bases, with 23 bases remaining between them. From germline, CDR1 is SEHNR and CDR2 FQNEAQ (reference sequence). This CDR3 is 19 amino acids long. DNA for the CDR3: TGTGCCAGCAGCTTAGTAGGTACCTGGGGGCGCGGAAAAAACACTGAAGCTTTCTTT. Protein product: CASSLVGTWGRGKNTEAFF.

This clone is a singleton in its sample. This sequence joins TRBV28 and TRBJ2-1; the D call may be TRBD1 or TRBD2 (5 bases each). CDR1 is MDHEN and CDR2 is SYDVKM in the germline V gene. The V end was cut by 5 bases, the J end by 4 bases, with 21 bases between. The CDR3 is 17 residues long. CDR3 coding DNA: TGTGCCAGCAGTCAACCTCAGAGGGGCGCGCCGTACAATGAGCAGTTCTTC. This translates into CASSQPQRGAPYNEQFF.

The chain has TRBV20-1 and TRBJ2-7, with D unresolved. The CDR3 contains 11 residues. The germline CDR1 and CDR2 sequences are DFQATT and SNEGSKA (reference sequence). Trimming took 1 base from V and 4 from J, leaving 5 bases between them. The CDR3 reads CSARGRYEQYF. The CDR3 DNA sequence: TGCAGTGCTAGAGGGCGGTACGAGCAGTACTTC.

The rearrangement links TRBV27 to TRBJ1-1, with D possibly TRBD1 on 5 matching bases. V dropped 10 bases and J dropped 4 bases, with 13 bases sitting between them. The length of the CDR3 is 12 residues. Germline CDR1 reads MNHEY; CDR2 reads SMNVEV (reference sequence). CDR3 nucleotide sequence: TGTGCCAACCCTCTTGGGACCACTGAAGCTTTCTTT. Translation: CANPLGTTEAFF.

This clone was seen once. V is TRBV7-9 and J is TRBJ2-5; D unclear. The germline V gene encodes CDR1 SEHNR and CDR2 FQNEAQ (reference sequence). Trimming cost V 6 bases and J 0 bases, with 5 bases left between them. The CDR3 consists of 12 residues. Here the CDR3 DNA reads TGTGCCAGCAGTCGGTACCAAGAGACCCAGTACTTC. Translating gives CASSRYQETQYF.

Comments on this clone: Other DNA sequences from this sample encode an identical CDR3 as well. The genes are TRBV5-1 and TRBJ2-3; 14 bases fit TRBD2. Per germline, CDR1 SGHRS and CDR2 YFSETQ. This CDR3 is 16 amino acids long. J gave up 2 bases and V 3 bases, and 2 bases lay outside the gene matches. The DNA for the CDR3 is TGCGCCAGCAGCTCGGGACTAGCGGGAGACACAGATACGCAGTATTTT. This codes for CASSSGLAGDTDTQYF.

The CDR3 loop reads CASSTLRGRKGNQPQHF. In nucleotides, the CDR3 is TGTGCCAGCAGTACCCTAAGGGGGCGCAAGGGCAATCAGCCCCAGCATTTT. The chain combines TRBV28 with TRBJ1-5, with 7 bases matching TRBD1. The J segment lost 2 bases and the V segment lost 5 bases, leaving 12 bases of the junction unmatched. The CDR3 is 17 residues long. Germline assignment: CDR1 MDHEN and CDR2 SYDVKM.

V is TRBV9 and J is TRBJ2-1; 8 bases are shared with TRBD1. The germline gives CDR1 SGDLS, CDR2 YYNGEE. The CDR3 runs to 14 residues. Germline trimming cut 3 bases from V and 4 bases from J; bases unmatched to any gene: 3. The CDR3 sequence: CASSGGDRYNEQFF. The CDR3, as DNA: TGTGCCAGCAGCGGGGGGGACAGGTACAATGAGCAGTTCTTC.